The TCR beta chain described here comes from a study of CD8+ T cells in alopecia areata. Study at large: Transfer of skin from roughly 6-12-month-old C3H/HeJ graft donors with spontaneous alopecia was made to roughly 6-10-week-old female C3H/HeJ mice.

Extracted RNA was reverse transcribed, and the resulting cDNA served as sequencing template. Data came from immunoSEQ multiplex PCR; TCRdb stores just in-frame clones and leaves some out. The sample shows roughly 110,000 clones, none of them appearing just once. General observations from the study: Especially in alopecia totalis/universalis, lesional scalp showed greater clonality than normal scalp did. Among the cells sequenced in scalp samples are also the resident alphabeta T cells of normal skin.

This clone appeared a few times. Its matching antigen is unknown. Gene names follow the mouse nomenclature. The sample was lesional skin. This TCR derives from a C3H/HeJ mouse with alopecia areata. For this mouse line, the MHC haplotype is H2-k.

The part of the CDR3 DNA that was read is TGTGCCAGCAGTATAAGGGGAGGGGGCAACTCC. Its protein product is CASSIRGGGNS. The complete CDR3 protein is CASSIRGGGNSDYTF. The chain recombines TRBV19 with TRBJ1-2; 7 positions agree with TRBD1. From the germline J gene comes the end of the CDR3, since the read stops 4 residues before it. The V gene's germline CDR1 is FNHDT and CDR2 SITEND (reference sequence). The CDR3 covers 15 residues. The junction had 5 bases not matched to a gene; V was cut back by 1 base and J by 2 bases.